Below, one T cell receptor beta chain is given with its context. This sample was taken from a study of blood T cell repertoires in COVID-19. Measured with immunoSEQ multiplex PCR; TCRdb has only the in-frame clones, and not every one. Of hundreds of thousands of clones listed, around 85% are singletons. In assigning cohorts, the study relied on participant-reported clinical history. V lost 5 bases and J 1 base, leaving 12 bases between the germline ends. Germline V gene lookup returns CDR1 SEHNR and CDR2 FQNEAQ (reference sequence). The CDR3 has 14 amino acids. The TCR was taken from a woman between 35 and 50 years old with acute COVID-19. Sequenced material: PBMCs or T cells enriched from blood (not recorded which). The V and J genes are TRBV7-9 and TRBJ2-7, with D possibly matching TRBD1 (5 bases). The CDR3, as DNA: TGTGCCAGCAGCCAAGATAAGGGGTCCTACGAGCAGTACTTC. It translates to CASSQDKGSYEQYF.